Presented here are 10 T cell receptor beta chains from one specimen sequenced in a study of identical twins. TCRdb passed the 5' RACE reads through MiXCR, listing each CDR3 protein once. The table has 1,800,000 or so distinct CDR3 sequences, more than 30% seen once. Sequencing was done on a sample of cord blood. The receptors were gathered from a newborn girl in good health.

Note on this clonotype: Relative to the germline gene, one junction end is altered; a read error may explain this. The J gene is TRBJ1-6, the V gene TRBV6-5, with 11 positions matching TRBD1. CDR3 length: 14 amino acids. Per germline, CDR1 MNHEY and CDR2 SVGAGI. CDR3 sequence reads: CASGTGTGGSPPHF. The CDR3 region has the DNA TGTGCCAGTGGAACCGGGACAGGGGGTTCACCCCCCCACTTT.

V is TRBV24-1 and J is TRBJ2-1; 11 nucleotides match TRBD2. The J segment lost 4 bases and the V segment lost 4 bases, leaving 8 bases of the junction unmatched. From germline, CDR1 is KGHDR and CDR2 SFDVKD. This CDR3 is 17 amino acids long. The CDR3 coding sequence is TGTGCCACCAGTGACACTAGCGGGAGAAATGTTTACAATGAGCAGTTCTTC. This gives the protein CATSDTSGRNVYNEQFF.

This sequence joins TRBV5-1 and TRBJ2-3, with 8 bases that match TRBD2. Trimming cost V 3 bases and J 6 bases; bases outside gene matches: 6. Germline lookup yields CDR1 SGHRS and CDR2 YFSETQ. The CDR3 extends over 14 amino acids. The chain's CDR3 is CASSSVAGSDTQYF. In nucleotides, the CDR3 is TGCGCCAGCAGCTCCGTAGCGGGGTCGGATACGCAGTATTTT.

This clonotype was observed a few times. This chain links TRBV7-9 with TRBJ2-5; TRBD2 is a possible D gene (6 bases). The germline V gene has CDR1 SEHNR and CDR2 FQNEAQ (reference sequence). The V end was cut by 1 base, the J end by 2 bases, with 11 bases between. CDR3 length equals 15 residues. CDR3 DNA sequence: TGTGCCAGCAGCTTAGGGAGGACTAATCAAGAGACCCAGTACTTC. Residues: CASSLGRTNQETQYF.

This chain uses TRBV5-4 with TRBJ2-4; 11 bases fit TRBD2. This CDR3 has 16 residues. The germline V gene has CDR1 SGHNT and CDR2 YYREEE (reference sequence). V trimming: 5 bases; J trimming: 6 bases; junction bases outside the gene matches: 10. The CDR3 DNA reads TGTGCCAGCAGTTCAGCTAGCGGGGGGCTACTAAACATTCAGTACTTC. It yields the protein CASSSASGGLLNIQYF.

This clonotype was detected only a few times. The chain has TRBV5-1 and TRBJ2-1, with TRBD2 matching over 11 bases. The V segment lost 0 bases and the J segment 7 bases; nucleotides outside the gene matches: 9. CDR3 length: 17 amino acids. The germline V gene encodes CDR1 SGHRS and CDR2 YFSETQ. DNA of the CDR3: TGCGCCAGCAGCTTGGCCATAGCGGGGGGGCCATTAAATGAGCAGTTCTTC. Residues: CASSLAIAGGPLNEQFF.

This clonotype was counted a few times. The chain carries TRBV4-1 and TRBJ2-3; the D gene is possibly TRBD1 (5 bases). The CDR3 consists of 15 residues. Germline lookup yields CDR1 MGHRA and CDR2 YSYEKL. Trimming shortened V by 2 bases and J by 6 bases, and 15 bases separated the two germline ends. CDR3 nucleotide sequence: TGCGCCAGCAGCCAACCTACCTCGACAGCCGATACGCAGTATTTT. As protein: CASSQPTSTADTQYF.

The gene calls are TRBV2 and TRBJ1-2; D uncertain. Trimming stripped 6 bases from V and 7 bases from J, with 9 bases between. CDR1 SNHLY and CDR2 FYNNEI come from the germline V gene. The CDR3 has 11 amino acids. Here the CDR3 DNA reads TGTGCCAGCAGGGGTAGTGGTGGCTACACCTTC. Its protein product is CASRGSGGYTF.

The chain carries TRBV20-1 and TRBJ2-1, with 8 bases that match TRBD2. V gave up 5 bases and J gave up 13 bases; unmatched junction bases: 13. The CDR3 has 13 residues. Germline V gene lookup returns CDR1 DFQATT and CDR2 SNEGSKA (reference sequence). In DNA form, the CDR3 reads TGCAGTGCTGCCAGCGGGAGAATCGAGACCCAGTTCTTC. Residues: CSAASGRIETQFF.

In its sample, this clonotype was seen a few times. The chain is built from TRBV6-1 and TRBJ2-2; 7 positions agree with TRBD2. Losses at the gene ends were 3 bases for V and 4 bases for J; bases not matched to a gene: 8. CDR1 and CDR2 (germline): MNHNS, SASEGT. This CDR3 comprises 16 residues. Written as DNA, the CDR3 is TGTGCCAGCAGTGAGTTGTTACTAGCGAGCACCGGGGAGCTGTTTTTT. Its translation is CASSELLLASTGELFF.